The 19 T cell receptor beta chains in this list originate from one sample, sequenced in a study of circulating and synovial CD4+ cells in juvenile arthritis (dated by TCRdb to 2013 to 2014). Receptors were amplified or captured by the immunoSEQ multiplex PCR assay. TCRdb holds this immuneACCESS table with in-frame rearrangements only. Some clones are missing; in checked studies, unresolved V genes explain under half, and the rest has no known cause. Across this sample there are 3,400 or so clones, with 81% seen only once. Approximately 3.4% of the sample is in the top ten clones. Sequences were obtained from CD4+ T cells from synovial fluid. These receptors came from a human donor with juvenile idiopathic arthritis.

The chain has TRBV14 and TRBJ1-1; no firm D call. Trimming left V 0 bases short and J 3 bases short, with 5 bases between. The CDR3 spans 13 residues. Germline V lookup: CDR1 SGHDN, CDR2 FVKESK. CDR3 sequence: CASSQDGYTEAFF. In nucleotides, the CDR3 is TGTGCCAGCAGCCAAGACGGGTACACTGAAGCTTTCTTT. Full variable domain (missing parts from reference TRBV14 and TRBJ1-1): EAGVTQFPSHSVIEKGQTVTLRCDPISGHDNLYWYRRVMGKEIKFLLHFVKESKQDESGMPNNRFLAERTGGTYSTLKVQPAELEDSGVYFCASSQDGYTEAFFGQGTRLTVV.

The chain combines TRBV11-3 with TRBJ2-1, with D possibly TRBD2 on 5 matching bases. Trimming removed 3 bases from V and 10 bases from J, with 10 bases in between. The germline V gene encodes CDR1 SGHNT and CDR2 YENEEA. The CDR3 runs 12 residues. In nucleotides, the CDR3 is TGTGCCAGCAGCTTTGAGGGAGACGAGCAGTTCTTC. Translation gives CASSFEGDEQFF.

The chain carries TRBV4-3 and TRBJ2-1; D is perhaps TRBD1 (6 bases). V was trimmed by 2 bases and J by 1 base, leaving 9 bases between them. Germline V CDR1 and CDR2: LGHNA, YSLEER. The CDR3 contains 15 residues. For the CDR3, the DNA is TGCGCCAGCAGCCAAAATCAGGGGTCCTACAATGAGCAGTTCTTC. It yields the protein CASSQNQGSYNEQFF.

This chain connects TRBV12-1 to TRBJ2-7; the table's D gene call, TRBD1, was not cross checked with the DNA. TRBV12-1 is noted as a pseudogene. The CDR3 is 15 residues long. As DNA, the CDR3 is TGTGCCAGCAGCTTTTCTCTTAACAGAGCCTGCGAGCAGTACTTC. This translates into CASSFSLNRACEQYF.

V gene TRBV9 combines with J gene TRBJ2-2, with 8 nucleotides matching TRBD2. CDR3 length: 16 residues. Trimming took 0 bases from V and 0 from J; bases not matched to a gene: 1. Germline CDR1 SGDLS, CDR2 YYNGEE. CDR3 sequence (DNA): TGTGCCAGCAGCGTAGGCGGGGGGACGAACACCGGGGAGCTGTTTTTT. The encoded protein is CASSVGGGTNTGELFF.

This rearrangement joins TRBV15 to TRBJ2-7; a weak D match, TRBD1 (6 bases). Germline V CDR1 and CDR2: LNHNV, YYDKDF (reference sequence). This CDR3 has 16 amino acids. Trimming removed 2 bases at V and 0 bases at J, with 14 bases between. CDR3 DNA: TGTGCCACCAGCAGACGAAGGGGGTTCAGCTCCTACGAGCAGTACTTC. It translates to CATSRRRGFSSYEQYF.

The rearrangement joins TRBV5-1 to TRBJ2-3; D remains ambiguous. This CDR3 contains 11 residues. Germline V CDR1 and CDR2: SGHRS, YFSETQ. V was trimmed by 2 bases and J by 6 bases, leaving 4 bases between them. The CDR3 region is CASSLQDTQYF. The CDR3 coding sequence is TGCGCCAGCAGCTTACAGGATACGCAGTATTTT.

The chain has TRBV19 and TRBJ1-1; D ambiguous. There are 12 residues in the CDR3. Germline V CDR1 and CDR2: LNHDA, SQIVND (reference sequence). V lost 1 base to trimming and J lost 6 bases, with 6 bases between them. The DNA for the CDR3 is TGTGCCAGTAGTATAGGAGTTGCTGAAGCTTTCTTT. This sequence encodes CASSIGVAEAFF.

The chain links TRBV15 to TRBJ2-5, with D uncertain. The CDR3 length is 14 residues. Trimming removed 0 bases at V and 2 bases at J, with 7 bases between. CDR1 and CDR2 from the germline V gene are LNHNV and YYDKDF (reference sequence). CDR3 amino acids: CATSRDLVQETQYF. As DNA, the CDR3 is TGTGCCACCAGCAGAGATCTCGTACAAGAGACCCAGTACTTC.

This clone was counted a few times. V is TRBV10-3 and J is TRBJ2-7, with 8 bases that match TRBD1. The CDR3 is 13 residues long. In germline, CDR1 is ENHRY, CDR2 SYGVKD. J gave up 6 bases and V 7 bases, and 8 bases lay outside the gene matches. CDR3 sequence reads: CAITRLQGGEQYF. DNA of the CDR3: TGTGCCATCACCCGATTACAGGGGGGCGAGCAGTACTTC.

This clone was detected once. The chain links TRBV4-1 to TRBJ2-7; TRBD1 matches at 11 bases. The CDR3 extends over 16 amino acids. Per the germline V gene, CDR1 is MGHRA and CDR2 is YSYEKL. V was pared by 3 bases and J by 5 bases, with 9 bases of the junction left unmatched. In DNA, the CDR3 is TGCGCCAGCAGCCAGGCCGGGACAGGGGGTTGGGACGAGCAGTACTTC. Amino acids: CASSQAGTGGWDEQYF.

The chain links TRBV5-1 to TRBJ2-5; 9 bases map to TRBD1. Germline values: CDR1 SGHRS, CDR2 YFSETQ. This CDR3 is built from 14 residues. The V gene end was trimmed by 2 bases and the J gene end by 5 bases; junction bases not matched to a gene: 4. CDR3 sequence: CASSLTGGQETQYF. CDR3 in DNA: TGCGCCAGCAGCTTAACAGGGGGCCAGGAGACCCAGTACTTC.

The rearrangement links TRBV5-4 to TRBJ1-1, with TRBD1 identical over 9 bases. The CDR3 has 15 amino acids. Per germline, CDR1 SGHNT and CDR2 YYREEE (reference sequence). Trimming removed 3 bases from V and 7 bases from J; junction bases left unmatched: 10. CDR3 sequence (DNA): TGTGCCAGCAGCTGGAACAGGGGGCGGGTGATTGAAGCTTTCTTT. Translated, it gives CASSWNRGRVIEAFF.

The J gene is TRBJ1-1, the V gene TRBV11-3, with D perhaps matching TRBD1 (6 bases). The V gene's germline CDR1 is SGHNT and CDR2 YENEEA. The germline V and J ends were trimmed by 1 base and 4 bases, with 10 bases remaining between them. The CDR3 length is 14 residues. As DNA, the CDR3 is TGTGCCAGCAGCTTAGGCGGACAGTCCACTGAAGCTTTCTTT. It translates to CASSLGGQSTEAFF.

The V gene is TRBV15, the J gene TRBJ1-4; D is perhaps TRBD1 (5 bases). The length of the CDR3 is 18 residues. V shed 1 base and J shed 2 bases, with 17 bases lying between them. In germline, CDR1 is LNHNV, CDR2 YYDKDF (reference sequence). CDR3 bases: TGTGCCACCAGCAGAGGTCCGACAGTGGGGAGGACTAATGAAAAACTGTTTTTT. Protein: CATSRGPTVGRTNEKLFF.

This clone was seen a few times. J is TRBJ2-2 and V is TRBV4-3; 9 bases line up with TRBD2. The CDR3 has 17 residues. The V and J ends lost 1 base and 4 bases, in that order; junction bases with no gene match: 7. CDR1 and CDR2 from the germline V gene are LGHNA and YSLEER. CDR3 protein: CASSQVVLAGRTGELFF. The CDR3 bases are TGCGCCAGCAGCCAAGTGGTACTAGCGGGTCGCACCGGGGAGCTGTTTTTT.

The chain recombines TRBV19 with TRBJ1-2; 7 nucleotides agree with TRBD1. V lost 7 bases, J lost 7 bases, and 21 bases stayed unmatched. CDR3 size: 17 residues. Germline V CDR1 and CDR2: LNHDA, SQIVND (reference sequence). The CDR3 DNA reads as TGTGCCAGTACCCATTGGAGGGGCGACAGGGTGCTCGGTGGCTACACCTTC. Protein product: CASTHWRGDRVLGGYTF.

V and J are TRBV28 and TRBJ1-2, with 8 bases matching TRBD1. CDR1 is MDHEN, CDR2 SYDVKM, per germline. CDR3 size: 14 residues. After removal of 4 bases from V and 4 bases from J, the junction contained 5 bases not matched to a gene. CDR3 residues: CASSSRGPGYGYTF. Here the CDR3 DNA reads TGTGCCAGCAGTTCCAGGGGGCCCGGCTATGGCTACACCTTC.

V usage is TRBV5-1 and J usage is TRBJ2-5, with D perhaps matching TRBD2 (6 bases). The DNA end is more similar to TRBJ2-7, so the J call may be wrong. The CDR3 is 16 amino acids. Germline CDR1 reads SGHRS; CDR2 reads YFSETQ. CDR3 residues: CASSLGPTRDSPEQYF. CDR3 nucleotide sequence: TGCGCCAGCAGCTTGGGCCCGACTAGGGACTCTCCCGAGCAGTACTTC.